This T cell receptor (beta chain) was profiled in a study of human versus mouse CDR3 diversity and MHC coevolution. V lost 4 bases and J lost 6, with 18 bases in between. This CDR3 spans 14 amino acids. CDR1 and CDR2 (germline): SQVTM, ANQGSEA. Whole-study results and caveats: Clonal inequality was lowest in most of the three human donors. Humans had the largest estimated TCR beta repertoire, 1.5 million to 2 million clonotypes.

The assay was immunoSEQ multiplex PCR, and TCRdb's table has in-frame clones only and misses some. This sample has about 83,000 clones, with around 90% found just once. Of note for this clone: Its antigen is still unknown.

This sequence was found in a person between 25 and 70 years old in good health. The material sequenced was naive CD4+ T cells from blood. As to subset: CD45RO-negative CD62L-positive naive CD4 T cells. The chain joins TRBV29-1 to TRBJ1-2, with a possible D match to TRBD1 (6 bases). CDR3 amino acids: CSVVGRTEENGYTF. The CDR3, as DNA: TGCAGCGTTGTCGGCAGGACAGAAGAAAATGGCTACACCTTC.